This T cell receptor (beta chain) was identified during a study of blood T cell repertoires in COVID-19. Overall study context: Acute and convalescent COVID-19 samples came from the United States, Italy and Spain. From T cells, B-cell-depleted T cells, or PBMCs came the material, which was cDNA or gDNA.

Under the authors' procedure: Amplification of reference gene primers provided the estimated nucleated cell counts. The repertoire was sequenced with immunoSEQ multiplex PCR; TCRdb's copy has only in-frame clones and lacks some. V and J calls and clone size are given by that table; D and trimming were obtained from the DNA. The sample shows under 90,000 clones, 80% of them seen only once. In germline, CDR1 is SGHTA, CDR2 FQGNSA. V was clipped by 5 bases and J by 6 bases, with 14 bases between them. This CDR3 has 14 residues. Sample: peripheral blood. The rearrangement uses TRBV7-2 and TRBJ1-5, with TRBD1 as a possible D gene (5 bases). This sequence was found in a human donor in a cohort sampled during active COVID-19. CDR3 nucleotide sequence: TGTGCCAGCAGCCCCGATGGGGGGGTTCAGCCCCAGCATTTT. Its protein product is CASSPDGGVQPQHF.